Sequencing of this T cell receptor (beta chain) was carried out in a study of T-cell reconstitution after alpha-beta-depleted transplantation in children. Study-level results: About two months after transplant, alpha-beta T cells reportedly came from several hundred expanded graft clones. A year post-transplant, T-cell counts and diversity derived mostly from newly produced T cells. The study traced high day-60 TCRbeta diversity in some patients to surviving recipient T cells and thymic progenitors.

The CDR3 has 13 residues. The V and J ends lost 5 bases and 6 bases respectively, with 14 bases between them. This clonotype was seen at least ten times. Antigen: not known. Unique molecular identifiers featured in how the TCRbeta library was prepared. Using its own MiXCR run on the PCR reads, TCRdb lists one record per CDR3 protein. The table includes about 600,000 distinct CDR3 sequences, 20% to 25% detected once. V is TRBV12-3 or TRBV12-4 and J is TRBJ2-7, with D uncertain. This sequence originates from a boy under three years old who had a stem cell transplant for acute myeloid leukemia, so the T cells may come from the graft donor. The sample was PBMCs, mostly from graft donor cells, taken 360 days after TCRalphabeta/CD19-depleted stem cell transplant. The CDR3 region has the DNA TGTGCCAGCAGTCGATTCGAGTTGGGCGAGCAGTACGTC. This gives the protein CASSRFELGEQYV.